This T cell receptor beta chain was found in a study of a mutant IDH1 vaccine in newly diagnosed glioma. Across the whole study: The first vaccination came 4-6 weeks after radiotherapy alone, or with temozolomide cycles. Sex distribution of treated patients was around 62% male and roughly 38% female; mean age was about 40 years.

The time point is: week 47, end of study. One vaccine dose held 300 ug of mutant IDH1 20-mer peptide and came with topical imiquimod. Newly diagnosed WHO grade 3 or 4 IDH1-mutant, ATRX-lost astrocytomas were identified in the donors. About this clone: What it recognizes is unknown. This specimen includes other DNA sequences encoding the same CDR3.

The repertoire was sequenced with immunoSEQ multiplex PCR; TCRdb's copy has only in-frame clones and lacks some. The data show roughly 32,000 clones, with roughly 87% seen just once and about 2.2% held by the top ten. CDR1 and CDR2 from the germline V gene are MRHNA and SNTAGT. The CDR3 contains 15 residues. V lost 2 bases and J lost 1; bases outside the gene matches: 0. This specimen was PBMCs, taken from a glioma patient whose treatment included an IDH1 peptide vaccine. This TCR came from a man between 40 and 49 years old with glioma. The chain has TRBV6-4 and TRBJ2-3, with 10 bases matching TRBD2. The CDR3 is CASSDGTSGTDTQYF. The DNA of the CDR3 is TGTGCCAGCAGTGACGGGACTAGCGGCACAGATACGCAGTATTTT.